These 11 T cell receptor beta chains came from one sample sequenced in a study of vaccination effects on CD4 cells after COVID-19. Antigens of these TCRs are unknown. Sequencing used immunoSEQ multiplex PCR; TCRdb keeps in-frame clones, though not all of them. The sample includes some 22,000 clones, more than 60% seen only once; the top ten take about 24%. Antigen-specific CD4+ T cells were expanded with viral peptide pools in the ViraFEST assay before sequencing. Cells that had been cultured for about 10 days were the source of isolated CD4+ T cells. Each participant was given two doses of one vaccine (BNT162b2 or mRNA-1273). Sequencing used CD4+ T cells from PBMCs cultured with HCoV-NL63 spike peptides, obtained after COVID-19 vaccination. The source of these receptors is a human donor who received a COVID-19 vaccine.

The V call is TRBV28, the J call TRBJ1-2; 7 bases map to TRBD1. The germline CDR1 and CDR2 sequences are MDHEN and SYDVKM. V gave up 6 bases and J gave up 0 bases; unmatched junction bases: 4. This CDR3 has 14 residues. This CDR3 reads CASRRTGANYGYTF. The CDR3 DNA sequence: TGTGCCAGCAGGCGTACAGGGGCTAACTATGGCTACACCTTC.

This clone was picked up one time. The V call is TRBV11-1, the J call TRBJ2-2; D not certain. The V gene's germline CDR1 is SGHAT and CDR2 FQDESV (reference sequence). The V end lost 1 base, the J end lost 8 bases, and 14 bases lay between the germline ends. This CDR3 has 15 amino acids. The CDR3 here is CASSLEGSFNGELFF. The CDR3 nucleotides are TGTGCCAGCAGCTTAGAAGGATCATTCAATGGGGAGCTGTTTTTT.

This chain links TRBV21-1 with TRBJ2-7; the table assigns TRBD1, which was not confirmed against the DNA. TRBV21-1 represents a pseudogene. CDR3 length: 17 residues. The CDR3 region has the DNA TGTGCCAGCAGCAAAGCAAAGGTAGGGACACGGCCCTACGAGCAGTACTTC. This translates into CASSKAKVGTRPYEQYF.

This chain links TRBV6-1 with TRBJ1-5; no clear D gene. The CDR3 is 15 amino acids. Germline V gene sequence: CDR1 MNHNS, CDR2 SASEGT. Trimming pared 3 bases from V and 0 bases from J, leaving 9 bases between. In DNA, the CDR3 is TGTGCCAGCAGTGAGCCGTCCTATAGCAATCAGCCCCAGCATTTT. It yields the protein CASSEPSYSNQPQHF.

This sequence joins TRBV3-1 (or the pseudogene TRBV3-2) and TRBJ2-4; 11 bases are shared with TRBD1. With 5 bases clipped from V and 0 bases from J, the junction kept 3 bases outside the gene matches. Germline-derived CDR1 and CDR2 are LGHDT and YNNKEL (reference sequence). The CDR3 consists of 16 residues. The CDR3 is CASSGTGGIAKNIQYF. As DNA, the CDR3 is TGTGCCAGCAGCGGGACAGGGGGGATAGCCAAAAACATTCAGTACTTC.

This clone was detected only once. The V call is TRBV21-1, the J call TRBJ1-2. TRBV21-1 constitutes a pseudogene. The CDR3 loop spans 15 amino acids. CDR3 nucleotides: TGTGCCAGCAGCGCCCGGGGCCCTGGACCCTATGGCTACACCTTC. Protein: CASSARGPGPYGYTF.

The table lists this clone with a count of one. This rearrangement joins TRBV19 to TRBJ2-2; D may be TRBD2 (7 bases). V lost 3 bases and J 4 bases, leaving 12 bases between the germline ends. Germline V lookup: CDR1 LNHDA, CDR2 SQIVND (reference sequence). The CDR3 is 15 residues long. This chain's CDR3 is CASSITGGRTGELFF. The CDR3 DNA is TGTGCCAGTAGTATTACGGGGGGCCGCACCGGGGAGCTGTTTTTT.

The V and J genes are TRBV5-1 and TRBJ2-1; tentative D call: TRBD2 (5 bases). This CDR3 spans 16 amino acids. Trimming removed 0 bases at V and 0 bases at J, with 10 bases between. CDR1 is SGHRS and CDR2 is YFSETQ in the germline V gene. The CDR3 sequence: CASSLETAASYNEQFF. The CDR3 DNA reads TGCGCCAGCAGCTTGGAAACAGCGGCCTCCTACAATGAGCAGTTCTTC.

The rearrangement joins TRBV30 to TRBJ1-5, with D possibly matching TRBD1 (6 bases). The CDR3 has 15 residues. Between the trimmed V and J ends, which lost 2 bases and 3 bases, there was a span of 14 bases. Germline lookup yields CDR1 GTSNPN and CDR2 SVGIG (reference sequence). CDR3 DNA: TGTGCCTGGAGTCCAAGGACAGTGTCCAATCAGCCCCAGCATTTT. This sequence encodes CAWSPRTVSNQPQHF.

This chain uses TRBV9 with TRBJ1-3, with no clear D. Germline V CDR1 and CDR2: SGDLS, YYNGEE. The length of the CDR3 is 14 residues. Trimming left V 0 bases short and J 2 bases short, with 6 bases between. As DNA, the CDR3 is TGTGCCAGCAGCGTAGCCGGGCCTGGAAACACCATATATTTT. Residues: CASSVAGPGNTIYF.

The chain recombines TRBV27 with TRBJ1-1; D gene ambiguous. CDR1 MNHEY and CDR2 SMNVEV come from the germline V gene (reference sequence). V lost 3 bases and J lost 0, with 14 bases in between. The CDR3 extends over 16 amino acids. This CDR3 reads CASSFGPGFMNTEAFF. CDR3 coding DNA: TGTGCCAGCAGTTTTGGGCCGGGGTTCATGAACACTGAAGCTTTCTTT.